Each of the 9 T cell receptor beta chains below was sequenced from the same sample in a study of T cell responses to AZD1222 COVID-19 vaccine. Clones were sequenced by immunoSEQ multiplex PCR, and TCRdb holds only the in-frame ones, with some missing. The repertoire holds 110,000 to 150,000 clones, with approximately 90% as singletons. This material consisted of peripheral blood, taken on day 0 of AZD1222 vaccination. The receptors stem from an adult in good health.

This rearrangement joins TRBV30 to TRBJ1-1; maybe TRBD1 (5 bases). Trimming removed 5 bases at V and 2 bases at J, with 12 bases between. The CDR3 consists of 13 residues. Germline V gives CDR1 GTSNPN, CDR2 SVGIG (reference sequence). DNA for the CDR3: TGTGCCTGGGACCGGGACGGAAACACTGAAGCTTTCTTT. Translated: CAWDRDGNTEAFF.

This chain links TRBV9 with TRBJ2-3, with 14 bases identical to TRBD2. V was clipped by 2 bases and J by 3 bases; unmatched bases: 2. The CDR3 runs 16 residues. Germline assignment: CDR1 SGDLS and CDR2 YYNGEE. This CDR3 is CASSVGLAGGTDTQYF. For the CDR3, the DNA is TGTGCCAGCAGCGTCGGACTAGCGGGAGGAACAGATACGCAGTATTTT.

The chain is built from TRBV6-4 and TRBJ2-3; 8 bases line up with TRBD2. The length of the CDR3 is 14 residues. With V trimmed by 3 bases and J by 2 bases, 1 base remained unmatched. Germline V CDR1 and CDR2: MRHNA, SNTAGT. The CDR3 DNA follows: TGTGCCAGCAGTGAAGCGGGAGACACAGATACGCAGTATTTT. Its protein is CASSEAGDTDTQYF.

V usage is TRBV13 and J usage is TRBJ1-2; 7 bases are shared with TRBD1. There are 15 residues in the CDR3. After removal of 5 bases from V and 0 bases from J, the junction contained 6 bases not matched to a gene. CDR1 and CDR2 (germline): PRHDT, FYEKMQ (reference sequence). The CDR3 DNA reads as TGTGCCAGCAGCCTTAGGGACAGAGCTAACTATGGCTACACCTTC. It encodes CASSLRDRANYGYTF.

V and J are TRBV7-6 and TRBJ1-6, with TRBD1 as a possible D gene (6 bases). V was clipped by 8 bases and J by 7 bases, with 18 bases between them. There are 15 residues in the CDR3. Germline lookup yields CDR1 SGHVS and CDR2 FNYEAQ. In DNA form, the CDR3 reads TGTGCCAGCCGGCAAACACCAGGGGACAATTCACCCCTCCACTTT. Its translation is CASRQTPGDNSPLHF.

V is TRBV7-9 and J is TRBJ2-2, with 7 bases identical to TRBD2. CDR1 SEHNR and CDR2 FQNEAQ come from the germline V gene (reference sequence). The CDR3 consists of 15 residues. Trimming at V came to 5 bases and at J to 5 bases, leaving 8 bases not matched to a gene. The CDR3: CASSPPSGNTGELFF. The CDR3 nucleotides are TGTGCCAGCAGCCCCCCCAGCGGGAATACCGGGGAGCTGTTTTTT.

The rearrangement joins TRBV28 to TRBJ1-2; TRBD1 agrees at 9 bases. Germline lookup yields CDR1 MDHEN and CDR2 SYDVKM. The ends lost 5 bases at V and 6 bases at J; junction bases unmatched: 10. The length of the CDR3 is 15 residues. The CDR3 is CASSRGTGYGDGYTF. CDR3 nucleotides: TGTGCCAGCAGTCGAGGGACAGGGTACGGCGATGGCTACACCTTC.

V usage is TRBV12-5 and J usage is TRBJ1-1, with unresolved D. V gave up 5 bases and J gave up 0 bases, with 7 bases separating them. The CDR3 is made up of 13 amino acids. The germline CDR1 and CDR2 sequences are LGHNT and FRNRAP. The CDR3 bases are TGTGCTAGTGGTCCGACCATGAACACTGAAGCTTTCTTT. Amino acids: CASGPTMNTEAFF. Using reference TRBV12-5 and TRBJ1-1 for the parts outside the CDR3, the full variable domain is DARVTQTPRHKVTEMGQEVTMRCQPILGHNTVFWYRQTMMQGLELLAYFRNRAPLDDSGMPKDRFSAEMPDATLATLKIQPSEPRDSAVYFCASGPTMNTEAFFGQGTRLTVV.

The V call is TRBV19, the J call TRBJ2-1; 8 nucleotides agree with TRBD1. The ends lost 5 bases at V and 9 bases at J; junction bases unmatched: 12. Per the germline V gene, CDR1 is LNHDA and CDR2 is SQIVND (reference sequence). CDR3 length: 15 amino acids. The CDR3 loop is CASSQPGQAWGEQFF. The CDR3 DNA reads as TGTGCCAGTAGTCAGCCGGGACAGGCCTGGGGTGAGCAGTTCTTC.